Listed here are 10 T cell receptor beta chains from one sample, sequenced in a study of blood T cell repertoires in COVID-19 (dated by TCRdb to about 2020). Preparation of the library involved the immunoSEQ multiplex PCR assay. TCRdb provides this immuneACCESS table in a form limited to in-frame rearrangements. Some clones are lacking; in checked studies, under half of them reflect an unresolved V gene, and why the rest are absent is not known. In this sample the table shows more than 300,000 clones, 85% to 95% of which occur a single time. 3.9% of the sample comes from the top ten. Material: PBMCs or T cells enriched from blood (not recorded which). The source is a woman aged 25 to 39 who had been exposed to COVID-19.

The chain uses TRBV2 and TRBJ2-1, with TRBD2 matching over 10 bases. Germline trimming cut 3 bases from V and 8 bases from J; bases unmatched to any gene: 7. This CDR3 contains 15 residues. Germline loops: CDR1 SNHLY, CDR2 FYNNEI. CDR3 in DNA: TGTGCCAGCAGTGAGCGGTTAGCGGGGGGCTATGAGCAGTTCTTC. It specifies CASSERLAGGYEQFF. The whole variable domain, remainder taken from reference TRBV2 and TRBJ2-1, is EPEVTQTPSHQVTQMGQEVILRCVPISNHLYFYWYRQILGQKVEFLVSFYNNEISEKSEIFDDQFSVERPDGSNFTLKIRSTKLEDSAMYFCASSERLAGGYEQFFGPGTRLTVL.

The chain recombines TRBV6-2 or TRBV6-3 with TRBJ2-7, with 14 nucleotides matching TRBD2. The CDR3 length is 19 residues. Trimming at V came to 5 bases and at J to 1 base, leaving 13 bases not matched to a gene. Germline V gene lookup returns CDR1 MNHEY and CDR2 SVGEGT. CDR3 sequence: CASSTGTSGGVFASYEQYF. The DNA for the CDR3 is TGTGCCAGCAGTACCGGGACTAGCGGGGGCGTTTTCGCTTCCTACGAGCAGTACTTC.

This chain uses TRBV27 with TRBJ2-7; D is ambiguous. Trimming took 0 bases from V and 6 from J, leaving 6 bases between them. The CDR3 runs 12 residues. Per germline, CDR1 MNHEY and CDR2 SMNVEV (reference sequence). In DNA, the CDR3 is TGTGCCAGCAGTTTATCACCGGGCGAGCAGTACTTC. Residues: CASSLSPGEQYF.

The chain carries TRBV7-9 and TRBJ1-5; 7 bases fit TRBD1. After removal of 1 base from V and 0 bases from J, the junction contained 9 bases not matched to a gene. Germline V gene data show CDR1 as SEHNR and CDR2 as FQNEAQ (reference sequence). The length of the CDR3 is 18 residues. The CDR3 nucleotides are TGTGCCAGCAGCTTAGTGGGGGCAGGGGGTTTTAGCAATCAGCCCCAGCATTTT. Its translation is CASSLVGAGGFSNQPQHF.

The rearrangement uses TRBV24-1 and TRBJ2-4; TRBD1 agrees at 9 bases. V lost 6 bases and J lost 5; bases outside the gene matches: 10. The CDR3 contains 16 residues. Per the germline V gene, CDR1 is KGHDR and CDR2 is SFDVKD. For the CDR3, the DNA is TGTGCCACCAGTACCGCCGGGACAGGGAGCCAAAACATTCAGTACTTC. Translated: CATSTAGTGSQNIQYF.

This clone turned up a few times. The V and J genes are TRBV9 and TRBJ1-2, with TRBD1 matching 9 bases. This CDR3 comprises 14 residues. Germline V gene sequence: CDR1 SGDLS, CDR2 YYNGEE. After removal of 3 bases from V and 6 bases from J, the junction contained 6 bases not matched to a gene. The CDR3 nucleotides are TGTGCCAGCAGCGGATTTACAGGGGGCGATGGCTACACCTTC. This sequence encodes CASSGFTGGDGYTF.

This rearrangement joins TRBV6-6 to TRBJ2-7; 8 bases are shared with TRBD2. Trimming cost V 0 bases and J 6 bases; bases outside gene matches: 4. Germline assignment: CDR1 MNHNY and CDR2 SVGAGI (reference sequence). CDR3 length equals 14 residues. The CDR3 reads CASSYSSGAGEQYF. In DNA, the CDR3 is TGTGCCAGCAGTTACTCTAGCGGGGCCGGCGAGCAGTACTTC.

The chain links TRBV6-4 to TRBJ1-6, with a tentative D call TRBD1 (6 bases). The germline V gene encodes CDR1 MRHNA and CDR2 SNTAGT. This CDR3 is 13 amino acids long. The V and J ends lost 6 bases and 12 bases respectively, with 15 bases between them. The CDR3 coding sequence is TGTGCCAGCAGCTTGGACAGTCAGCGACCCCTCCACTTT. As protein: CASSLDSQRPLHF.

This sequence joins TRBV7-2 and TRBJ1-1; D not resolved. The CDR3 covers 14 residues. From germline, CDR1 is SGHTA and CDR2 FQGNSA. V lost 1 base and J 8 bases, leaving 14 bases between the germline ends. The CDR3 region is CASSLVREPREAFF. The CDR3 DNA follows: TGTGCCAGCAGCTTAGTACGGGAGCCAAGGGAAGCTTTCTTT. Filled out from reference TRBV7-2 and TRBJ1-1, the complete variable domain reads GAGVSQSPSNKVTEKGKDVELRCDPISGHTALYWYRQSLGQGLEFLIYFQGNSAPDKSGLPSDRFSAERTGGSVSTLTIQRTQQEDSAVYLCASSLVREPREAFFGQGTRLTVV.

Comment on this clone: One end of the junction does not line up with germline, which may come from a read error. V and J are TRBV4-1 and TRBJ2-7; 7 bases map to TRBD1. The CDR3 is 14 amino acids. Germline CDR1 MGHRA, CDR2 YSYEKL. The CDR3 here is CASSKDRVGHEQYF. The CDR3 nucleotides are TGCGCCAGCAGCAAAGACAGGGTTGGCCACGAGCAGTACTTC.